This T cell receptor beta chain appears in the sequencing data of a study of somatic mutations in cytotoxic T cells in rheumatoid arthritis. Study at large: A subset of V beta antibody-stained T-cell populations was isolated by flow sorting, reaching nearly 100% purity, and this subset included V beta1+ cells that went on to TCRB sequencing. General study points: Comparison of CD8+ T-cell clonality between rheumatoid arthritis patients and age-matched healthy controls yielded no significant difference. Slight TRBV07 underrepresentation in rheumatoid arthritis patients went unadjusted for multiple comparisons.

This CDR3 comprises 13 residues. The V end lost 0 bases, the J end lost 8 bases, and 8 bases lay between the germline ends. Germline assignment: CDR1 SGHNT and CDR2 YYREEE (reference sequence). Turning to this clone: Its antigen is currently unknown.

Sequencing used immunoSEQ multiplex PCR; TCRdb keeps in-frame clones, though not all of them. The sample holds fewer than 20,000 clones, approximately 78% seen once. Researchers isolated CD4+ and CD8+ cells by positive magnetic bead selection and then checked their purity by flow cytometry. The receptor's source is a woman between 45 and 60 years old with rheumatoid arthritis. The chain is built from TRBV5-4 and TRBJ2-2; no firm D call. The sequenced sample consisted of CD8+ T cells sorted from blood. The CDR3 nucleotides are TGTGCCAGCAGCTTGGCCCTAGGTGGGGAGCTGTTTTTT. Translation gives CASSLALGGELFF. Complete variable domain (other parts from reference TRBV5-4 and TRBJ2-2): ETGVTQSPTHLIKTRGQQVTLRCSSQSGHNTVSWYQQALGQGPQFIFQYYREEENGRGNFPPRFSGLQFPNYSSELNVNALELDDSALYLCASSLALGGELFFGEGSRLTVL.